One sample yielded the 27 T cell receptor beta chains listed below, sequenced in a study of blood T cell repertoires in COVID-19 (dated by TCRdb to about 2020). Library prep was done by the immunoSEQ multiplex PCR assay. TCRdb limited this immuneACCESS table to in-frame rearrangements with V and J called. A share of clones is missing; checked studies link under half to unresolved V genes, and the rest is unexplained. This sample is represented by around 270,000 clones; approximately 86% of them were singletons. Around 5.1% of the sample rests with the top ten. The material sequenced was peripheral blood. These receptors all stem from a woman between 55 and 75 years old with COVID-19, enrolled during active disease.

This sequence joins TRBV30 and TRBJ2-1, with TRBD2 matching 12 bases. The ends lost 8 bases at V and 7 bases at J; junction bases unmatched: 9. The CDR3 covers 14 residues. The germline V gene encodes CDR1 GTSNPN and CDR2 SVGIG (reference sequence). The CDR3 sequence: CAHSTSGRMNEQFF. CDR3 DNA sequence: TGTGCCCACTCGACTAGCGGGAGAATGAATGAGCAGTTCTTC.

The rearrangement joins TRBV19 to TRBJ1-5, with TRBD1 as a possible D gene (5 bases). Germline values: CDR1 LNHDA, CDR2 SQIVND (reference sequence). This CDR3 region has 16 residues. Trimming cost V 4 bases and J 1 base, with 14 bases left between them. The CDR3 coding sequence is TGTGCCAGTAGTACCGCCGGTGCAGGGAGCAATCAGCCCCAGCATTTT. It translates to CASSTAGAGSNQPQHF.

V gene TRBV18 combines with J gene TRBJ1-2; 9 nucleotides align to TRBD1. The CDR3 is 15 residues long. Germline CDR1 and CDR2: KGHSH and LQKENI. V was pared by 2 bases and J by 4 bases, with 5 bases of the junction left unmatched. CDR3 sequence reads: CASSPGTGHGYGYTF. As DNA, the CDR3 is TGTGCCAGCTCACCAGGGACAGGGCATGGCTATGGCTACACCTTC.

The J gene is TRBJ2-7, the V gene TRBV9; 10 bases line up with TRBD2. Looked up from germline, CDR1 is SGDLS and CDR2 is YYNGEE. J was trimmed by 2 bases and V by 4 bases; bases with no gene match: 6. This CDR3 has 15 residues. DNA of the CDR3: TGTGCCAGCAGCCCTAGCGGGAGTACTCCCTACGAGCAGTACTTC. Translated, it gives CASSPSGSTPYEQYF.

CDR3 bases: TGTGCCAGCGATACCGGGACTAGCGGACTGCAAGAGACCCAGTACTTC. The encoded protein is CASDTGTSGLQETQYF. V gene TRBV2 combines with J gene TRBJ2-5, with 11 bases that match TRBD2. V dropped 8 bases and J dropped 2; count of bases not matched to a gene: 10. The CDR3 is 16 amino acids. The germline CDR1 and CDR2 sequences are SNHLY and FYNNEI.

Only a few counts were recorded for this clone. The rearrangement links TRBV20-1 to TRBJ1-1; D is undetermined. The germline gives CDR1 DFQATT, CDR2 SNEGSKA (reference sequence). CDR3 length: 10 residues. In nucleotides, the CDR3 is TGCAGCCCTCCGAACACTGAAGCTTTCTTT. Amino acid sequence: CSPPNTEAFF.

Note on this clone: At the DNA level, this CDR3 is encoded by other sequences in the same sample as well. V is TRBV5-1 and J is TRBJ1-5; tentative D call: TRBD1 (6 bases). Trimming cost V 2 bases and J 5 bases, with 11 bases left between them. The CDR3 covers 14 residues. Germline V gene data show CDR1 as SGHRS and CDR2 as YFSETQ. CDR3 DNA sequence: TGCGCCAGCAGCTTCAGGGGAGGGGATCAGCCCCAGCATTTT. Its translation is CASSFRGGDQPQHF.

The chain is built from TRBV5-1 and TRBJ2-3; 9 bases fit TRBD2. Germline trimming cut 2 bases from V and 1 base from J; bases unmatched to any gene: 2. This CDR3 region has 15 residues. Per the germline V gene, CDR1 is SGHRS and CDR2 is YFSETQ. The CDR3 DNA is TGCGCCAGCAGCTTAGGCGGGAGGGGCACAGATACGCAGTATTTT. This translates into CASSLGGRGTDTQYF.

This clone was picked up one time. The CDR3: CASSSGGLGQPQHF. CDR3 bases: TGTGCCAGCAGTTCCGGGGGGCTAGGTCAGCCCCAGCATTTT. This chain uses TRBV7-8 with TRBJ1-5; tentative D call: TRBD1 (6 bases). Trimming shortened V by 6 bases and J by 6 bases, and 15 bases separated the two germline ends. Germline loops: CDR1 SGHVS, CDR2 FQNEAQ. This CDR3 region has 14 residues.

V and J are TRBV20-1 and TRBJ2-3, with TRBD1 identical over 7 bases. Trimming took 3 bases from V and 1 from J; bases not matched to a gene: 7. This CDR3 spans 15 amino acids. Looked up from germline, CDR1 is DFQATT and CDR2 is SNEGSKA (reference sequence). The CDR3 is CSASYRGDGTDTQYF. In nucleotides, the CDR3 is TGCAGTGCTAGTTACAGGGGAGACGGCACAGATACGCAGTATTTT.

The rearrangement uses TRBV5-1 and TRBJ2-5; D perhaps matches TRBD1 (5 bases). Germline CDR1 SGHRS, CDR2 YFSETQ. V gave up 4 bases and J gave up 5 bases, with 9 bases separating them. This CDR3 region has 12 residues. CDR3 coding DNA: TGCGCCAGCAGCGGGGCCGAGGAGACCCAGTACTTC. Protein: CASSGAEETQYF. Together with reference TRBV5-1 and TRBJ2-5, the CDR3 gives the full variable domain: KAGVTQTPRYLIKTRGQQVTLSCSPISGHRSVSWYQQTPGQGLQFLFEYFSETQRNKGNFPGRFSGRQFSNSRSEMNVSTLELGDSALYLCASSGAEETQYFGPGTRLLVL.

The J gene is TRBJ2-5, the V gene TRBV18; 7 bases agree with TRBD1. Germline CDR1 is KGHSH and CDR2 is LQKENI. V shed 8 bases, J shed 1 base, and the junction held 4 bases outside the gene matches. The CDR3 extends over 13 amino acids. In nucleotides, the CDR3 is TGTGCCAGCGCACAGGGGCTCCAAGAGACCCAGTACTTC. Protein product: CASAQGLQETQYF.

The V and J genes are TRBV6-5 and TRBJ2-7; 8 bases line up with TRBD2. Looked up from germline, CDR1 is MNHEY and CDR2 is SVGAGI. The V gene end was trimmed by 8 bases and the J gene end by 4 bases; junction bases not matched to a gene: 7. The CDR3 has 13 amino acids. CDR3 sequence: CASRAGERYEQYF. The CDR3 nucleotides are TGTGCCAGCCGAGCGGGAGAGAGGTACGAGCAGTACTTC.

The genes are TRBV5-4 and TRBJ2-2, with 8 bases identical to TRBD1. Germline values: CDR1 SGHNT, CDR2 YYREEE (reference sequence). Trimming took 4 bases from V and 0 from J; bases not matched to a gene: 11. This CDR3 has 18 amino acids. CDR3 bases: TGTGCCAGCAGCCGATCCGGGACAGGTCAACCGAACACCGGGGAGCTGTTTTTT. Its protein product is CASSRSGTGQPNTGELFF. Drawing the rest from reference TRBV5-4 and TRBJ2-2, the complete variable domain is ETGVTQSPTHLIKTRGQQVTLRCSSQSGHNTVSWYQQALGQGPQFIFQYYREEENGRGNFPPRFSGLQFPNYSSELNVNALELDDSALYLCASSRSGTGQPNTGELFFGEGSRLTVL.

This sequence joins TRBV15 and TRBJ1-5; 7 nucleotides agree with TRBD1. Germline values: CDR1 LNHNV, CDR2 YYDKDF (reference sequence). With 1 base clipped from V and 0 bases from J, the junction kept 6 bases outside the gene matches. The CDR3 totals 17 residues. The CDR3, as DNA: TGTGCCACCAGCAGAGTAAACAGGGGAGGTAGCAATCAGCCCCAGCATTTT. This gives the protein CATSRVNRGGSNQPQHF.

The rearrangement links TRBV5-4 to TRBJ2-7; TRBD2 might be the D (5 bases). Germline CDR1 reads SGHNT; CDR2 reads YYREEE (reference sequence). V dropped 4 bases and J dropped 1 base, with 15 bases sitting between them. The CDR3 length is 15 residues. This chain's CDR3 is CASSPEERRSYEQYF. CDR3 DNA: TGTGCCAGCAGCCCCGAAGAGCGGAGGTCCTACGAGCAGTACTTC.

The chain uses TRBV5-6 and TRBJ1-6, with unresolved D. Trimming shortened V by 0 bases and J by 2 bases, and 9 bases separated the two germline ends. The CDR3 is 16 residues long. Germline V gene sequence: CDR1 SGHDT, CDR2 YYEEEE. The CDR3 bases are TGTGCCAGCAGCTTGGAAGGAGGAACCTATAATTCACCCCTCCACTTT. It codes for CASSLEGGTYNSPLHF.

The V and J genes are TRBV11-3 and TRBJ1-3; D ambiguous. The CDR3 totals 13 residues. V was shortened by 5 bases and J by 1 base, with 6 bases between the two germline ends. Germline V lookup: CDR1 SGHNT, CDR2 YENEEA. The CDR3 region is CASSRDSGNTIYF. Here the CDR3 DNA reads TGTGCCAGCAGCAGAGATTCTGGAAACACCATATATTTT. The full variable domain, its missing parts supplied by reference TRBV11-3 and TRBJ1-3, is EAGVVQSPRYKIIEKKQPVAFWCNPISGHNTLYWYLQNLGQGPELLIRYENEEAVDDSQLPKDRFSAERLKGVDSTLKIQPAELGDSAVYLCASSRDSGNTIYFGEGSWLTVV.

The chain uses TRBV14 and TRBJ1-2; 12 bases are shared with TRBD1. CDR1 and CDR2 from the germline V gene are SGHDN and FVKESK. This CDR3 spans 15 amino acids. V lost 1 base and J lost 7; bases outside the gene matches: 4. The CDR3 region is CASSQGDRGPAGYTF. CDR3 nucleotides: TGTGCCAGCAGCCAAGGGGACAGGGGGCCGGCTGGCTACACCTTC. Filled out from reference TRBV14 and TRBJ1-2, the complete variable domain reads EAGVTQFPSHSVIEKGQTVTLRCDPISGHDNLYWYRRVMGKEIKFLLHFVKESKQDESGMPNNRFLAERTGGTYSTLKVQPAELEDSGVYFCASSQGDRGPAGYTFGSGTRLTVV.

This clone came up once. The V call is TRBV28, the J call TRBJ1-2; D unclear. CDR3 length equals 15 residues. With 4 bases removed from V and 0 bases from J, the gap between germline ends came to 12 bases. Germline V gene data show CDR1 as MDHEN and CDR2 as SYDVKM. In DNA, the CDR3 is TGTGCCAGCAGTTCCCAGACGGGAGCTAACTATGGCTACACCTTC. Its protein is CASSSQTGANYGYTF.

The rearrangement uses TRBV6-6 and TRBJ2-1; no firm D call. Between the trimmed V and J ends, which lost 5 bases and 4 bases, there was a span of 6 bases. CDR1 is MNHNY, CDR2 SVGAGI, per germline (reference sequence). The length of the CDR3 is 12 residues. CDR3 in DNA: TGTGCCAGCAGTCGCCCATACAATGAGCAGTTCTTC. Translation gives CASSRPYNEQFF.

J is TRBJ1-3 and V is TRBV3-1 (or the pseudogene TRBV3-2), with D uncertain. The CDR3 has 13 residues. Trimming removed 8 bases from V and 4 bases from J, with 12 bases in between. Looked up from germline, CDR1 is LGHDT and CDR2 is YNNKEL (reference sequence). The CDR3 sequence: CASLPSGGNTIYF. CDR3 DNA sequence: TGTGCCAGCCTCCCGTCTGGCGGAAACACCATATATTTT.

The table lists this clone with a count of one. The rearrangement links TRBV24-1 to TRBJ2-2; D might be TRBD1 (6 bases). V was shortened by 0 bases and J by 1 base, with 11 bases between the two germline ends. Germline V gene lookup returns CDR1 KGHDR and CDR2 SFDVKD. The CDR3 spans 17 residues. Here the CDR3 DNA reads TGTGCCACCAGTGATTTGACAGGGATACTGAACACCGGGGAGCTGTTTTTT. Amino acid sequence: CATSDLTGILNTGELFF.

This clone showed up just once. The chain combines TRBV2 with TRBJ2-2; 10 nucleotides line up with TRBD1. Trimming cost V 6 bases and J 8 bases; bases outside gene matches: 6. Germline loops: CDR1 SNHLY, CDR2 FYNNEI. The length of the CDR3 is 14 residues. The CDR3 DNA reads TGTGCCAGCAGAGAGGACAGGGGGTGGGGGGAGCTGTTTTTT. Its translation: CASREDRGWGELFF.

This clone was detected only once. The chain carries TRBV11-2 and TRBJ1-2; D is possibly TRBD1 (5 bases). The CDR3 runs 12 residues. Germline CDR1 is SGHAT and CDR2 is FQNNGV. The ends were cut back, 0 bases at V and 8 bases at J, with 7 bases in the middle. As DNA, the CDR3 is TGTGCCAGCAGCTTAGAGGGGCGAGGCTACACCTTC. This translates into CASSLEGRGYTF.

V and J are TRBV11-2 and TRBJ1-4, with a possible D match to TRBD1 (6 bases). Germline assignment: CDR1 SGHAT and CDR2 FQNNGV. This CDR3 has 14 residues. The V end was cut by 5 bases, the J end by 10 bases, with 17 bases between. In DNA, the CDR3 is TGTGCCAGCAGCACCAGGGGTACTTGGGGAAAACTGTTTTTT. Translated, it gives CASSTRGTWGKLFF.

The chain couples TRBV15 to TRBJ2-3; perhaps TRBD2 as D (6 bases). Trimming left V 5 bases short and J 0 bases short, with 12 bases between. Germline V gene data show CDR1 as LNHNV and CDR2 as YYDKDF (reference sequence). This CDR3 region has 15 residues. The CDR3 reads CATSRGGISTDTQYF. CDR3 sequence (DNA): TGTGCCACCAGCCGCGGCGGGATTAGCACAGATACGCAGTATTTT.